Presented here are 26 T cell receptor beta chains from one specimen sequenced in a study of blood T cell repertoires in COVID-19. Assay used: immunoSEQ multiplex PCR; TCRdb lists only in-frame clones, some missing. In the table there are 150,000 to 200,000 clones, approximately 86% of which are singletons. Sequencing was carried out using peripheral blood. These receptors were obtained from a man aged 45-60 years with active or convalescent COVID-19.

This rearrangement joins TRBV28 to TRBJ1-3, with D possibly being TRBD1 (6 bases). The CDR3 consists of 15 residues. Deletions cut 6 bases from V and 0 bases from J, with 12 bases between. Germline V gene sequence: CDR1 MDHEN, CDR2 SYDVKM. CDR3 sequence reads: CASSLGQLSGNTIYF. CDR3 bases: TGTGCCAGCAGCTTAGGACAGCTCTCTGGAAACACCATATATTTT.

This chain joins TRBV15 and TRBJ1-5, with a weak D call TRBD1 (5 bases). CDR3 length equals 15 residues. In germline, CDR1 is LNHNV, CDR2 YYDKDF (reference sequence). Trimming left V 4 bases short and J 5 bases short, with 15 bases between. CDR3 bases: TGTGCCACCAGCATTGCGGTGGGGGGAGATCAGCCCCAGCATTTT. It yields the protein CATSIAVGGDQPQHF. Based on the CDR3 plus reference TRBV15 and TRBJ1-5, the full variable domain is DAMVIQNPRYQVTQFGKPVTLSCSQTLNHNVMYWYQQKSSQAPKLLFHYYDKDFNNEADTPDNFQSRRPNTSFCFLDIRSPGLGDTAMYLCATSIAVGGDQPQHFGDGTRLSIL.

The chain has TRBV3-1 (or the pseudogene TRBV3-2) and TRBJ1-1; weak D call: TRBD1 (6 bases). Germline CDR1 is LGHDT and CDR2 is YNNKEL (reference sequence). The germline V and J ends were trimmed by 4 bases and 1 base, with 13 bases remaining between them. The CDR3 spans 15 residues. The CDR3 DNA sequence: TGTGCCAGCAGCCCGGGACACGCCAGGAACACTGAAGCTTTCTTT. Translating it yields CASSPGHARNTEAFF.

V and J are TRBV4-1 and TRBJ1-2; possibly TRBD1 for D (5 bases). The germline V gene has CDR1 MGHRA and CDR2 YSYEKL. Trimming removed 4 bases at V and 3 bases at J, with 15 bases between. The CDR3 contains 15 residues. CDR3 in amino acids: CASSPSWGGDYGYTF. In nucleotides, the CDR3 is TGCGCCAGCAGCCCGTCTTGGGGGGGGGACTATGGCTACACCTTC.

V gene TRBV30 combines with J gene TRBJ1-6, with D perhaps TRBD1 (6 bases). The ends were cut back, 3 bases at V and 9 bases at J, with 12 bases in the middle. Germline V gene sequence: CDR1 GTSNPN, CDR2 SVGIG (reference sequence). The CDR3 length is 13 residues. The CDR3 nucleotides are TGTGCCTGGAGCCCTCTGGGGGCTTCACCCCTCCACTTT. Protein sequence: CAWSPLGASPLHF. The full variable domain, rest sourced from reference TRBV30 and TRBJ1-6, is SQTIHQWPATLVQPVGSPLSLECTVEGTSNPNLYWYRQAAGRGLQLLFYSVGIGQISSEVPQNLSASRPQDRQFILSSKKLLLSDSGFYLCAWSPLGASPLHFGNGTRLTVT.

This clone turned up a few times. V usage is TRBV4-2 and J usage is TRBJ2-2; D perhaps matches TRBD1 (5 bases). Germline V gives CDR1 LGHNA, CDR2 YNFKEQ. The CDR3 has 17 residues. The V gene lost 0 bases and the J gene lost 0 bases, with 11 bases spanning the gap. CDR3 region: CASSQDVGRSNTGELFF. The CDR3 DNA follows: TGTGCCAGCAGCCAAGATGTGGGGCGTTCGAACACCGGGGAGCTGTTTTTT.

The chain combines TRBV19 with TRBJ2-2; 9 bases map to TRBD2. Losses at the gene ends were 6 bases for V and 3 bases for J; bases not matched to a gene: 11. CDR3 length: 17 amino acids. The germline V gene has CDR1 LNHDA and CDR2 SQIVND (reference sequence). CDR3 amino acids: CASRPYSGSEDTGELFF. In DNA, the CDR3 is TGTGCCAGTAGGCCGTATAGCGGGAGCGAAGACACCGGGGAGCTGTTTTTT.

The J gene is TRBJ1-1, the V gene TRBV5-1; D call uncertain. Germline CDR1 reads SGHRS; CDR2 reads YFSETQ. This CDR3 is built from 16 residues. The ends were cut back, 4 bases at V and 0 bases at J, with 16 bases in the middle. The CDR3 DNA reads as TGCGCCAGCAGCCTCGGCTTTGGGCTGGTGAACACTGAAGCTTTCTTT. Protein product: CASSLGFGLVNTEAFF. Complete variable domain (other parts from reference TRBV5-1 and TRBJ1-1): KAGVTQTPRYLIKTRGQQVTLSCSPISGHRSVSWYQQTPGQGLQFLFEYFSETQRNKGNFPGRFSGRQFSNSRSEMNVSTLELGDSALYLCASSLGFGLVNTEAFFGQGTRLTVV.

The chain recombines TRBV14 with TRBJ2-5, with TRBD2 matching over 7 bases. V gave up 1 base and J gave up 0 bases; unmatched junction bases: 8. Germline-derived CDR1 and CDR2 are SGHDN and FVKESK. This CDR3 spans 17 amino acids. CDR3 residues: CASSQGGRDPYQETQYF. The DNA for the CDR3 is TGTGCCAGCAGCCAAGGTGGGAGGGATCCGTACCAAGAGACCCAGTACTTC. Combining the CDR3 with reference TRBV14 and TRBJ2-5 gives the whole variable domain EAGVTQFPSHSVIEKGQTVTLRCDPISGHDNLYWYRRVMGKEIKFLLHFVKESKQDESGMPNNRFLAERTGGTYSTLKVQPAELEDSGVYFCASSQGGRDPYQETQYFGPGTRLLVL.

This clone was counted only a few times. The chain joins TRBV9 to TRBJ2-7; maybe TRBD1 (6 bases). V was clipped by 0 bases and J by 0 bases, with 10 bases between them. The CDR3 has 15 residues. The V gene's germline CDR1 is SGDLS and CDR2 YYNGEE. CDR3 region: CASSVGQEISYEQYF. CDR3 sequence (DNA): TGTGCCAGCAGCGTAGGACAGGAGATCTCCTACGAGCAGTACTTC. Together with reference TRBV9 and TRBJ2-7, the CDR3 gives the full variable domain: DSGVTQTPKHLITATGQRVTLRCSPRSGDLSVYWYQQSLDQGLQFLIQYYNGEERAKGNILERFSAQQFPDLHSELNLSSLELGDSALYFCASSVGQEISYEQYFGPGTRLTVT.

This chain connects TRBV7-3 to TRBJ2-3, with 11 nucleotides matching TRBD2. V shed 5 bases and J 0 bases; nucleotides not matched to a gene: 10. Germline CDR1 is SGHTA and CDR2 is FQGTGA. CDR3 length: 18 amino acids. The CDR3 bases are TGTGCCAGCAGCCCGGGACTAGCGGTGCTTACTAGCACAGATACGCAGTATTTT. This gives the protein CASSPGLAVLTSTDTQYF.

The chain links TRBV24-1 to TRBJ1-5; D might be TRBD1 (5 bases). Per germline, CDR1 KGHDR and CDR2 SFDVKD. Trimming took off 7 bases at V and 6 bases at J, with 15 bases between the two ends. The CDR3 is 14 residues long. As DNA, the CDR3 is TGTGCCACCAGCGAGGAGGGGCTGGGTCAGCCCCAGCATTTT. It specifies CATSEEGLGQPQHF.

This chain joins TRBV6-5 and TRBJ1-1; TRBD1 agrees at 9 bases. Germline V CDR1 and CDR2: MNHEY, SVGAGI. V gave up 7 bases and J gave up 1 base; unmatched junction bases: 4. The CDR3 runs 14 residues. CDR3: CASKRTGENTEAFF. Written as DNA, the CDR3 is TGTGCCAGCAAGAGGACAGGGGAGAACACTGAAGCTTTCTTT.

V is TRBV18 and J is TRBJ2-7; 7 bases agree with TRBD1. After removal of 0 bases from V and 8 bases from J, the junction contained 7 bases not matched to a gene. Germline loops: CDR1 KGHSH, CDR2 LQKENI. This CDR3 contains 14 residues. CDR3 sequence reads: CASSPPDRVDKQYF. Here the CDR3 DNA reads TGTGCCAGCTCACCACCCGACAGGGTAGACAAGCAGTACTTC.

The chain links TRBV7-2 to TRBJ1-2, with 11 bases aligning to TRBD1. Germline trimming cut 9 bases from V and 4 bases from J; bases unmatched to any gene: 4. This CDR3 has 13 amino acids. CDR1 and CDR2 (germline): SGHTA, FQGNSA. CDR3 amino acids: CASRTGGRYGYTF. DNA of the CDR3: TGTGCCAGTAGGACAGGGGGCCGCTATGGCTACACCTTC.

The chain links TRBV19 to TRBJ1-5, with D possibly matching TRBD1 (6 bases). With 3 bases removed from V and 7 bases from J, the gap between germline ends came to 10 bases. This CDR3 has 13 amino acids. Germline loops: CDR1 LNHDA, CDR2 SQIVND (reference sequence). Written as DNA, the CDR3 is TGTGCCAGTAGTATTTCAGGGGCCCAGCCCCAGCATTTT. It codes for CASSISGAQPQHF.

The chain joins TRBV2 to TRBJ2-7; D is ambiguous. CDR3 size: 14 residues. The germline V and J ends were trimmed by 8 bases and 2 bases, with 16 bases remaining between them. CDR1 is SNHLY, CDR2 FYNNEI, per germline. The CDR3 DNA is TGTGCCAGCCACTATAGCTTTTTGGCCTACGAGCAGTACTTC. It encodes CASHYSFLAYEQYF.

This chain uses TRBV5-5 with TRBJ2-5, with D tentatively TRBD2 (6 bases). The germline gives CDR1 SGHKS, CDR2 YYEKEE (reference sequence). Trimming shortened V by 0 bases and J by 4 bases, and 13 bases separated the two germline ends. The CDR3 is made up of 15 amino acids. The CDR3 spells CASSLAPTSSETQYF. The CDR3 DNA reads TGTGCCAGCAGCTTGGCTCCTACTAGCTCAGAGACCCAGTACTTC.

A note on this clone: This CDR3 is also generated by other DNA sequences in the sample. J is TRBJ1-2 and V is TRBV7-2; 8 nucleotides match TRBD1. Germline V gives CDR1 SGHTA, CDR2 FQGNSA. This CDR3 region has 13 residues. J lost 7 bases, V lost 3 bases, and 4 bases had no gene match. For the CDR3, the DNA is TGTGCCAGCAGCTTTGACAGGGGAGGTGGCTACACCTTC. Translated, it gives CASSFDRGGGYTF.

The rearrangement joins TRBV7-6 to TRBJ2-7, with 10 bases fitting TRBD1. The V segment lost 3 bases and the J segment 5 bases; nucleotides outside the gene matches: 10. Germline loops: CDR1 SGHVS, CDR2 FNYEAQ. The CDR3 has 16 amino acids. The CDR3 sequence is CASSLDPGQGENEQYF. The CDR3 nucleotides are TGTGCCAGCAGCTTGGACCCTGGACAGGGGGAAAACGAGCAGTACTTC.

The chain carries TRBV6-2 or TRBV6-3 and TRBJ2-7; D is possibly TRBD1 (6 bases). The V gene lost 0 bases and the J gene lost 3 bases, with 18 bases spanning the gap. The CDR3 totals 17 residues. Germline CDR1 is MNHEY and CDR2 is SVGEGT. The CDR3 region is CASSYSGAPGDNYEQYF. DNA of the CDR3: TGTGCCAGCAGTTACTCCGGGGCACCCGGGGACAACTACGAGCAGTACTTC.

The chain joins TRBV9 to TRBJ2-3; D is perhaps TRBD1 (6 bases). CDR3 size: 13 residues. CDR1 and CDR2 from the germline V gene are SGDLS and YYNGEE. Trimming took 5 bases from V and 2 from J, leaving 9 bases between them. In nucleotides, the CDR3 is TGTGCCAGCAGAGGACAGTCCACAGATACGCAGTATTTT. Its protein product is CASRGQSTDTQYF.

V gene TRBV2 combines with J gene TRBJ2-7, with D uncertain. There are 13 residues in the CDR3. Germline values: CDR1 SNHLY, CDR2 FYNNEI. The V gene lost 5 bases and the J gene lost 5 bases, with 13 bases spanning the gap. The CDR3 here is CASSPTPDNEQYF. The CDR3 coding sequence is TGTGCCAGCAGTCCCACCCCAGATAACGAGCAGTACTTC.

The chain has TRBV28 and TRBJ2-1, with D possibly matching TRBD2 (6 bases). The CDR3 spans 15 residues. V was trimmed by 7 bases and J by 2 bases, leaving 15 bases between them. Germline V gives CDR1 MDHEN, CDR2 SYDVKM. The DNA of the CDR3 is TGTGCCAGCACCCCCTGGGGGGTTGCCTACAATGAGCAGTTCTTC. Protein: CASTPWGVAYNEQFF. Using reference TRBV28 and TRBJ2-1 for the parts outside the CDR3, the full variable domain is DVKVTQSSRYLVKRTGEKVFLECVQDMDHENMFWYRQDPGLGLRLIYFSYDVKMKEKGDIPEGYSVSREKKERFSLILESASTNQTSMYLCASTPWGVAYNEQFFGPGTRLTVL.

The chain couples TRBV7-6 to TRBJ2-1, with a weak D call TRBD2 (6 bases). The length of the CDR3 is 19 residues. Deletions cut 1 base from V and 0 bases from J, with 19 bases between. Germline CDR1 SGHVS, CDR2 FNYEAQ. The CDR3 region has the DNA TGTGCCAGCAGCTTAGGGTCTTCTAGCGCCCAAAGCTCCTACAATGAGCAGTTCTTC. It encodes CASSLGSSSAQSSYNEQFF.

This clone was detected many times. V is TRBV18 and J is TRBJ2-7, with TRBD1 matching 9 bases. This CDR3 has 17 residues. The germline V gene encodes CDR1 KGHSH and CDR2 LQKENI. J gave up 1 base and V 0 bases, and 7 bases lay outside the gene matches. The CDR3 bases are TGTGCCAGCTCACCACCTTCGGGACAGGGCCCTTCCTACGAGCAGTACTTC. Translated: CASSPPSGQGPSYEQYF.